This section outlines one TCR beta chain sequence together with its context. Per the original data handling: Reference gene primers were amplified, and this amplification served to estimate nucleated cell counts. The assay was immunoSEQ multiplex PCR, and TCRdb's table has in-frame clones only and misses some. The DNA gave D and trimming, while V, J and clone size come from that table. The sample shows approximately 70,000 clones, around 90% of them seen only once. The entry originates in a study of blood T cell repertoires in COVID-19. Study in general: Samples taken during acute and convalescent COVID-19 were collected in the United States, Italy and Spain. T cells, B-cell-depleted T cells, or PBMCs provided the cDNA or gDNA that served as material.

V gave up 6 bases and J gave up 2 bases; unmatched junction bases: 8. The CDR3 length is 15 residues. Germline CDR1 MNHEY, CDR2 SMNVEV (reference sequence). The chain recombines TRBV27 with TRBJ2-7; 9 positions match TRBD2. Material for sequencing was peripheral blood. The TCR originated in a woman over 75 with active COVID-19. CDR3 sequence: CASSLTGTSTYEQYF. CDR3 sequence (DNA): TGTGCCAGCAGCTTAACCGGGACTAGCACCTACGAGCAGTACTTC.